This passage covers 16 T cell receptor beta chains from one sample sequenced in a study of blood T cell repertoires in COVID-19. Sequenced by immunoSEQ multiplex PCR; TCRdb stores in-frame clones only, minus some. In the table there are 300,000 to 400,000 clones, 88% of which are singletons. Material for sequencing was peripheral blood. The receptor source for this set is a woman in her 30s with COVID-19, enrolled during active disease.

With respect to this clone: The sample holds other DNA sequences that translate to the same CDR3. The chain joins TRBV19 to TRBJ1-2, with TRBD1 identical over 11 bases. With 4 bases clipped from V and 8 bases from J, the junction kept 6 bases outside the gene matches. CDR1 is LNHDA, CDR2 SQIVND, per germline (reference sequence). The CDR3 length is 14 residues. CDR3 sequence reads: CASSTGQGARGYTF. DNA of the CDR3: TGTGCCAGTAGTACCGGACAGGGGGCGCGAGGCTACACCTTC.

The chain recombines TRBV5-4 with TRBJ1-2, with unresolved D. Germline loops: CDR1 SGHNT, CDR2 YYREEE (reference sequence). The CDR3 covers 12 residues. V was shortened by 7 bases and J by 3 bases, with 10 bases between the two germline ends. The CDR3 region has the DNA TGTGCCAGCGGAGCGCGATACTATGGCTACACCTTC. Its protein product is CASGARYYGYTF. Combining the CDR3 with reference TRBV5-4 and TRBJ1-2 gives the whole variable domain ETGVTQSPTHLIKTRGQQVTLRCSSQSGHNTVSWYQQALGQGPQFIFQYYREEENGRGNFPPRFSGLQFPNYSSELNVNALELDDSALYLCASGARYYGYTFGSGTRLTVV.

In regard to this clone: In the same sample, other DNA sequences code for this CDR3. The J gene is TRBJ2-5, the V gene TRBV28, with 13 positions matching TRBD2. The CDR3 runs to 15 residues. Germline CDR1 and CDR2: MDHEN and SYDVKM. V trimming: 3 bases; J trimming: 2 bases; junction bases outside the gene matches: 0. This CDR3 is CASSLTSGGQETQYF. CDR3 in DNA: TGTGCCAGCAGTTTGACTAGCGGGGGGCAAGAGACCCAGTACTTC.

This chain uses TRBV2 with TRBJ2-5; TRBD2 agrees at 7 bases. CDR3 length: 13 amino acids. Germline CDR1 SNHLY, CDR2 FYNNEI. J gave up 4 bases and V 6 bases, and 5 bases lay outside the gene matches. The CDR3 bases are TGTGCCAGCAGGGGAGGGTGGGGAGAGACCCAGTACTTC. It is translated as CASRGGWGETQYF.

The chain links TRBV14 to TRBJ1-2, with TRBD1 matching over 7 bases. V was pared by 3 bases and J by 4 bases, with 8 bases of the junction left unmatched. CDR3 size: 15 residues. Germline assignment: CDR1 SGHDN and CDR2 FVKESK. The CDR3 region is CASSHGYRDSYGYTF. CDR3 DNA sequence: TGTGCCAGCAGCCACGGGTACCGGGACAGCTATGGCTACACCTTC.

The CDR3 DNA is TGTGCCAGCAGCCCCCGGGGAGATAATTCACCCCTCCACTTT. The encoded protein is CASSPRGDNSPLHF. The J gene is TRBJ1-6, the V gene TRBV3-1 (or the pseudogene TRBV3-2); D gene ambiguous. Deletions cut 4 bases from V and 5 bases from J, with 9 bases between. CDR1 and CDR2 (germline): LGHDT, YNNKEL (reference sequence). There are 14 residues in the CDR3.

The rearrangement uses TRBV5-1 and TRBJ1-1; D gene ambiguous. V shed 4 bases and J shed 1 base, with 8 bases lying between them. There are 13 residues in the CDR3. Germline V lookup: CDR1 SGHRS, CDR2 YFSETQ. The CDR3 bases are TGCGCCAGCAGCCCGGAGGGGAACACTGAAGCTTTCTTT. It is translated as CASSPEGNTEAFF.

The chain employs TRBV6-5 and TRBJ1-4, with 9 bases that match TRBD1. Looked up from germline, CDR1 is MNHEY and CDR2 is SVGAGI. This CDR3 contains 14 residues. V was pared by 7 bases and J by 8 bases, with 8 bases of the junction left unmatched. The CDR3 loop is CASTSQGAWEKLFF. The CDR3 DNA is TGTGCCAGCACCTCACAGGGGGCTTGGGAAAAACTGTTTTTT.

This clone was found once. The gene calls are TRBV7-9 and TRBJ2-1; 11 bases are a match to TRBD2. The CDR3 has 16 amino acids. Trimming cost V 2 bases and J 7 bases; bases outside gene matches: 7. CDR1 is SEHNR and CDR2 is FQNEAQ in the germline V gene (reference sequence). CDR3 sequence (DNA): TGTGCCAGCAGCTTAAGTAGCGGGGGGGCCGGAAATGAGCAGTTCTTC. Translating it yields CASSLSSGGAGNEQFF.

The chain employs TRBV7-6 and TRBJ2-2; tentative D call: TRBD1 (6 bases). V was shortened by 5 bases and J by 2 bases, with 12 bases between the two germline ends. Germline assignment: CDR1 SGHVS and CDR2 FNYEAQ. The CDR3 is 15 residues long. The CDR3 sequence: CASSPSGQNTGELFF. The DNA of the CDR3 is TGTGCCAGCAGCCCGTCGGGACAAAACACCGGGGAGCTGTTTTTT.

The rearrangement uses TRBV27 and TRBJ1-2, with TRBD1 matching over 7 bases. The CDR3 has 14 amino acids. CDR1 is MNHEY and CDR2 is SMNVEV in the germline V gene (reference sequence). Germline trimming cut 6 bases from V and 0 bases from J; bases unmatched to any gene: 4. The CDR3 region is CASSLTGTNYGYTF. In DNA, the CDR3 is TGTGCCAGCAGCCTGACAGGGACTAACTATGGCTACACCTTC.

Here the CDR3 reads CASRLGLTGRGEQYF. In DNA form, the CDR3 reads TGTGCCAGCAGACTGGGTTTGACAGGGCGTGGAGAGCAGTACTTC. The J gene is TRBJ2-7, the V gene TRBV5-6; 7 bases agree with TRBD1. Germline V gives CDR1 SGHDT, CDR2 YYEEEE. Germline trimming cut 5 bases from V and 7 bases from J; bases unmatched to any gene: 15. The CDR3 extends over 15 amino acids.

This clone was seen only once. DNA of the CDR3: TGTGCTAGTGGTTTCCTATACCGGGACAGTGAGGAAGCTTTCTTT. Protein sequence: CASGFLYRDSEEAFF. The chain links TRBV12-5 to TRBJ1-1; TRBD1 agrees at 7 bases. With V trimmed by 3 bases and J by 8 bases, 12 bases remained unmatched. Germline CDR1 is LGHNT and CDR2 is FRNRAP. This CDR3 has 15 amino acids.

As DNA, the CDR3 is TGTGCCAGCAGCCGGAATCTTCAGGAAAACATTCAGTACTTC. It translates to CASSRNLQENIQYF. The gene calls are TRBV3-1 (or the pseudogene TRBV3-2) and TRBJ2-4; D remains unclear. Trimming stripped 4 bases from V and 5 bases from J, with 12 bases between. Germline V lookup: CDR1 LGHDT, CDR2 YNNKEL (reference sequence). The CDR3 has 14 amino acids.

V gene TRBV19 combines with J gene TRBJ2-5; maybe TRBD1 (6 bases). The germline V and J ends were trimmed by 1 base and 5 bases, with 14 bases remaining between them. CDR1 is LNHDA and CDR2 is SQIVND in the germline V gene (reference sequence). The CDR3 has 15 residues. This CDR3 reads CASSIAGQPRETQYF. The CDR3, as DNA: TGTGCCAGTAGTATAGCTGGACAGCCGCGGGAGACCCAGTACTTC. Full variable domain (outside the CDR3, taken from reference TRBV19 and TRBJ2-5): DGGITQSPKYLFRKEGQNVTLSCEQNLNHDAMYWYRQDPGQGLRLIYYSQIVNDFQKGDIAEGYSVSREKKESFPLTVTSAQKNPTAFYLCASSIAGQPRETQYFGPGTRLLVL.

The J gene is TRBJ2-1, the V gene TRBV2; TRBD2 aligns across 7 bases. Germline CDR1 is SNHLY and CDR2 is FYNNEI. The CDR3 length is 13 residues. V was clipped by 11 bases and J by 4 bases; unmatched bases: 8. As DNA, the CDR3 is TGTGCCGTCAAGGGCGGGAGTTACAATGAGCAGTTCTTC. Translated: CAVKGGSYNEQFF.